This record looks at one TCR beta chain sequence and its context. What it binds is unknown. The CDR3 runs 17 residues. Germline values: CDR1 SGHTA, CDR2 FQGNSA. The V gene end was trimmed by 1 base and the J gene end by 0 bases; junction bases not matched to a gene: 7. This entry comes from a study of cytomegalovirus exposure and HLA in healthy donors. PCR involved 60 Vbeta and 13 Jbeta primers. Data came from immunoSEQ multiplex PCR; TCRdb stores just in-frame clones and leaves some out. The sample lists 150,000 to 200,000 clones, approximately 80% occurring once. Overall study results and limits: Researchers reported from a later analysis that most CMV-associated TCR beta chains appeared HLA-restricted. TRBV6-2, TRBV6-3 and some other V segments were unresolvable in 87-base-pair reads.

Sequencing input: PBMCs. This TCR was recovered from a young man in good health and CMV-seronegative. This chain connects TRBV7-2 to TRBJ2-7; 9 bases are a match to TRBD2. The DNA of the CDR3 is TGTGCCAGCAGCTTAGAGACTAGCGGATTCAGCTCCTACGAGCAGTACTTC. Residues: CASSLETSGFSSYEQYF.